Below, one T cell receptor (beta chain) is given with its context. Its cognate antigen is unknown. Expansion of antigen-specific CD4+ T cells with viral peptide pools was carried out by the ViraFEST assay before sequencing. With roughly nine days of culture completed, CD4+ T cells were isolated. The participants, recipients of two vaccine doses, got either BNT162b2 or mRNA-1273. This CDR3 region has 15 residues. Germline CDR1 is SGHAT and CDR2 is FQNNGV. Trimming cost V 7 bases and J 0 bases; bases outside gene matches: 8. The sample belongs to a study of vaccination effects on CD4 cells after COVID-19. Generated by immunoSEQ multiplex PCR, the TCRdb table keeps only in-frame clones and is missing some. There are 25,000 to 30,000 clones in the sample; roughly 71% occur only once, and roughly 10% lies in the top ten.

The specimen was CD4+ T cells from PBMCs cultured with HCoV-NL63 spike peptides, collected after COVID-19 vaccination. This receptor was taken from a human donor who received a COVID-19 vaccine. V and J are TRBV11-2 and TRBJ1-2, with TRBD1 matching 7 bases. CDR3 sequence reads: CASNFRGKANYGYTF. As DNA, the CDR3 is TGTGCCAGCAACTTCAGGGGGAAAGCTAACTATGGCTACACCTTC. The whole variable domain, filled in from reference TRBV11-2 and TRBJ1-2, reads EAGVAQSPRYKIIEKRQSVAFWCNPISGHATLYWYQQILGQGPKLLIQFQNNGVVDDSQLPKDRFSAERLKGVDSTLKIQPAKLEDSAVYLCASNFRGKANYGYTFGSGTRLTVV.